This is a list of T cell receptor beta chains from one sample in a study of blood T cell repertoires in COVID-19. The data were produced by immunoSEQ multiplex PCR, yet TCRdb's version contains in-frame clones alone and is incomplete. This sample has 90,000 to 110,000 clones; about four fifths occur once, and the top ten carry over 9%. The sequencing sample was made of peripheral blood. The receptors derive from an older woman with acute or convalescent COVID-19. The conserved cysteine and the conserved F or W are not part of the CDR3 here. D genes are given only for firm matches.

J,V,D,CDR3
TRBJ2-3,TRBV5-1,TRBD2,ASSWGLASDTQY
TRBJ2-1,TRBV6-4,TRBD2,ASSPTSAVYNEQF
TRBJ1-4,TRBV4-1,.,ASSQGRGGYNEKLF
TRBJ2-2,TRBV21-1,.,ASSKIAAGLAGGETGELF
TRBJ1-1,TRBV30,TRBD1,AWRDRGEAF
TRBJ2-2,TRBV10-3,TRBD1,AISGQGGTGELF
TRBJ1-2,TRBV28,TRBD1,ASSFGQAIYGYT
TRBJ2-3,TRBV30,TRBD2,AWSGLAGGRATDTQY
TRBJ2-1,TRBV9,.,ASSVALGAFDNEQF
TRBJ1-5,TRBV5-6,.,ASSRLGSGGNQPQH
TRBJ1-6,TRBV5-1,TRBD1,ASSLEGADYSPLH
TRBJ2-1,TRBV21-1,.,ASSTPGTGSGGKVNEQF
TRBJ2-1,TRBV6-2/TRBV6-3,TRBD2,ASSRLAGVTYNEQF
TRBJ1-6,TRBV7-2,.,ASSPRRASSYNSPLH
TRBJ1-5,TRBV7-9,.,ASSFGWDFKGPQH
TRBJ2-1,TRBV9,.,AADTTPRKSRNEQF
TRBJ2-5,TRBV7-8,.,ASSSRGAGVETQY
TRBJ2-1,TRBV4-3,TRBD2,ASSGMGTSGPYNEQF
TRBJ2-7,TRBV12-5,.,ASGLVPWAGKRPGGGEQY
TRBJ2-1,TRBV6-5,.,ASSYSAGNEQF
TRBJ2-7,TRBV7-9,.,ASSLGGLTYEQY